The 23 T cell receptor beta chains given below trace back to one sample, sequenced in a study of cytomegalovirus exposure and HLA in healthy donors. Vbeta (60) and Jbeta (13) primers were used in the PCR. Repertoires were generated with immunoSEQ multiplex PCR, while TCRdb's copy carries only in-frame clones and drops some. The sample shows about 140,000 clones, 65% to 80% of them seen only once. The specimen sequenced was PBMCs. These receptors originate from a man aged 35 to 55 in good health and CMV-seronegative.

The V gene is TRBV7-4, the J gene TRBJ2-2; 8 bases line up with TRBD1. CDR1 is SGHVT, CDR2 SQSDAQ, per germline. J gave up 4 bases and V 5 bases, and 9 bases lay outside the gene matches. The CDR3 contains 16 residues. DNA of the CDR3: TGTGCCAGCAGCCCAGTGGACAGGGTAGGCACCGGGGAGCTGTTTTTT. Translating it yields CASSPVDRVGTGELFF.

V and J are TRBV5-4 and TRBJ2-7; TRBD1 aligns across 8 bases. The V and J ends lost 3 bases and 4 bases, in that order; junction bases with no gene match: 6. CDR3 length equals 14 residues. Germline assignment: CDR1 SGHNT and CDR2 YYREEE (reference sequence). The CDR3 sequence is CASSSQGARYEQYF. CDR3 in DNA: TGTGCCAGCAGCTCGCAGGGGGCGCGGTACGAGCAGTACTTC.

The chain is built from TRBV9 and TRBJ1-2, with a weak D call TRBD1 (6 bases). Germline CDR1 SGDLS, CDR2 YYNGEE. The CDR3 is made up of 16 amino acids. V lost 4 bases and J lost 2, with 18 bases in between. The CDR3 sequence is CASSQTSTGANYGYTF. As DNA, the CDR3 is TGTGCCAGCAGCCAAACTTCGACAGGCGCCAACTATGGCTACACCTTC.

J is TRBJ1-4 and V is TRBV15; perhaps TRBD1 as D (6 bases). CDR3 length: 15 amino acids. The V and J ends lost 3 bases and 0 bases respectively, with 8 bases between them. The germline V gene has CDR1 LNHNV and CDR2 YYDKDF (reference sequence). The CDR3 DNA reads TGTGCCACCAGCAGGGACAGCTCAACTAATGAAAAACTGTTTTTT. Protein product: CATSRDSSTNEKLFF.

The rearrangement uses TRBV4-2 and TRBJ2-5; a weak D match, TRBD2 (5 bases). Germline CDR1 and CDR2: LGHNA and YNFKEQ. The V gene lost 1 base and the J gene lost 3 bases, with 15 bases spanning the gap. The CDR3 runs 16 residues. In nucleotides, the CDR3 is TGTGCCAGCAGCCAAGGCCGGGGTAAGGGCGAAGAGACCCAGTACTTC. Its protein product is CASSQGRGKGEETQYF.

V and J are TRBV6-6 and TRBJ2-6; D is undetermined. Trimming stripped 9 bases from V and 0 bases from J, with 6 bases between. Germline values: CDR1 MNHNY, CDR2 SVGAGI (reference sequence). This CDR3 has 13 residues. The DNA for the CDR3 is TGTGCCAGTGCGAGCTCTGGGGCCAACGTCCTGACTTTC. Its translation: CASASSGANVLTF.

The DNA of the CDR3 is TGTGCCAGCAGTTACTCTACCTCACTAGGGGGCGGGGAGCTGTTTTTT. It specifies CASSYSTSLGGGELFF. The V and J genes are TRBV6-5 and TRBJ2-2; a weak D match, TRBD1 (6 bases). V lost 0 bases and J 7 bases, leaving 15 bases between the germline ends. CDR1 is MNHEY and CDR2 is SVGAGI in the germline V gene. This CDR3 spans 16 amino acids.

V is TRBV13 and J is TRBJ2-7; perhaps TRBD2 as D (7 bases). CDR1 and CDR2 from the germline V gene are PRHDT and FYEKMQ (reference sequence). V lost 1 base and J lost 2, with 12 bases in between. The CDR3 totals 15 residues. The CDR3 bases are TGTGCCAGCAGCTTAGAAGGGCGGGGGCCCTACGAGCAGTACTTC. This sequence encodes CASSLEGRGPYEQYF.

CDR3 DNA sequence: TGTGCCAGCAGGCCTCCGGGCCGAGCGGGGAGCTCCTACGAGCAGTACTTC. Encoded protein: CASRPPGRAGSSYEQYF. The chain recombines TRBV27 with TRBJ2-7; 7 positions match TRBD2. Germline assignment: CDR1 MNHEY and CDR2 SMNVEV (reference sequence). The CDR3 is 17 residues long. J lost 0 bases, V lost 6 bases, and 14 bases had no gene match.

Notes on this clone: The sample contains more than one DNA sequence encoding this CDR3. The V gene is TRBV29-1, the J gene TRBJ1-2, with a weak D call TRBD1 (6 bases). CDR3 length: 16 residues. Trimming took 3 bases from V and 4 from J, leaving 21 bases between them. Germline V CDR1 and CDR2: SQVTM, ANQGSEA. This CDR3 is CSVDNGPGTLVYGYTF. CDR3 DNA: TGCAGCGTTGATAATGGGCCCGGGACACTCGTCTATGGCTACACCTTC.

CDR3 nucleotides: TGTGCCAGCAGCATCTCGGTTGAGAGCTCTGGAAACACCATATATTTT. This encodes CASSISVESSGNTIYF. The chain has TRBV9 and TRBJ1-3; no clear D. V lost 4 bases, J lost 0 bases, and 14 bases lay in between. The CDR3 runs 16 residues. Germline CDR1 is SGDLS and CDR2 is YYNGEE.

The chain links TRBV4-1 to TRBJ2-5, with 12 bases aligning to TRBD2. From germline, CDR1 is MGHRA and CDR2 YSYEKL. This CDR3 has 18 amino acids. V was pared by 2 bases and J by 2 bases, with 9 bases of the junction left unmatched. In DNA form, the CDR3 reads TGCGCCAGCAGCCAACCGGAGGGGACTAGCGGGCGGCAAGAGACCCAGTACTTC. Translating it yields CASSQPEGTSGRQETQYF.

The rearrangement uses TRBV6-1 and TRBJ2-6, with 8 bases identical to TRBD1. With V trimmed by 3 bases and J by 3 bases, 7 bases remained unmatched. The CDR3 sequence is 17 residues long. Germline V gene data show CDR1 as MNHNS and CDR2 as SASEGT. The CDR3 region is CASSDQGARYGANVLTF. DNA of the CDR3: TGTGCCAGCAGTGACCAGGGGGCGCGGTATGGGGCCAACGTCCTGACTTTC.

This clone was detected only once. The CDR3 here is CASSLPSGRGTDTQYF. CDR3 sequence (DNA): TGTGCCAGCAGCTTACCTAGCGGGAGGGGGACAGATACGCAGTATTTT. The chain couples TRBV5-4 to TRBJ2-3; 12 bases map to TRBD2. Trimming cost V 2 bases and J 3 bases; bases outside gene matches: 4. The CDR3 is 16 amino acids. Germline V lookup: CDR1 SGHNT, CDR2 YYREEE (reference sequence).

The chain carries TRBV5-5 and TRBJ2-5, with TRBD2 matching over 7 bases. There are 16 residues in the CDR3. CDR1 is SGHKS and CDR2 is YYEKEE in the germline V gene (reference sequence). V lost 4 bases and J lost 1; bases outside the gene matches: 10. CDR3 in amino acids: CASSVRWGGSQETQYF. The CDR3, as DNA: TGTGCCAGCAGCGTACGTTGGGGGGGTTCCCAAGAGACCCAGTACTTC.

V usage is TRBV5-1 and J usage is TRBJ1-6, with TRBD1 matching 9 bases. Germline V gives CDR1 SGHRS, CDR2 YFSETQ. V was pared by 4 bases and J by 5 bases, with 7 bases of the junction left unmatched. The length of the CDR3 is 16 residues. CDR3 DNA: TGCGCCAGCAGCAAGACAGGGGGTTTCGATAATTCACCCCTCCACTTT. It yields the protein CASSKTGGFDNSPLHF.

This chain joins TRBV4-2 and TRBJ2-3; TRBD2 matches 10 bases. Germline lookup yields CDR1 LGHNA and CDR2 YNFKEQ. This CDR3 spans 15 amino acids. Trimming took 4 bases from V and 1 from J; bases not matched to a gene: 2. DNA for the CDR3: TGTGCCAGCAGCCCCGGGACTAGCGGCACAGATACGCAGTATTTT. Translated, it gives CASSPGTSGTDTQYF.

The V call is TRBV7-3, the J call TRBJ2-3; 8 positions agree with TRBD2. Trimming at V came to 4 bases and at J to 4 bases, leaving 4 bases not matched to a gene. The CDR3 length is 14 residues. The germline V gene has CDR1 SGHTA and CDR2 FQGTGA. CDR3 sequence: CASSSPGLADTQYF. The CDR3 bases are TGTGCCAGCAGCTCCCCGGGACTAGCAGATACGCAGTATTTT.

The chain recombines TRBV30 with TRBJ1-4; TRBD1 matches 9 bases. The CDR3 consists of 20 residues. With 4 bases clipped from V and 0 bases from J, the junction kept 18 bases outside the gene matches. Germline CDR1 and CDR2: GTSNPN and SVGIG (reference sequence). The CDR3 DNA reads TGTGCCTGGAACGGGTTGCCGGGACAGGGAAAGGGGGCAACTAATGAAAAACTGTTTTTT. This encodes CAWNGLPGQGKGATNEKLFF.

This CDR3 is CASSLPYNEQFF. In DNA, the CDR3 is TGTGCCAGCAGTCTACCCTACAATGAGCAGTTCTTC. This chain joins TRBV7-9 and TRBJ2-1, with unresolved D. This CDR3 comprises 12 residues. V shed 6 bases and J shed 2 bases, with 5 bases lying between them. The germline V gene encodes CDR1 SEHNR and CDR2 FQNEAQ (reference sequence).

This clone was seen only a few times. This same CDR3 is encoded by further DNA sequences in the sample. The rearrangement joins TRBV7-9 to TRBJ1-4, with 10 positions matching TRBD1. Germline V CDR1 and CDR2: SEHNR, FQNEAQ (reference sequence). The CDR3 is 14 residues long. V dropped 4 bases and J dropped 8; count of bases not matched to a gene: 4. CDR3 DNA: TGTGCCAGCAGCTCCGGGACAGGGGACGAAAAACTGTTTTTT. Translation gives CASSSGTGDEKLFF.

V is TRBV30 and J is TRBJ2-3; maybe TRBD2 (6 bases). Germline CDR1 GTSNPN, CDR2 SVGIG (reference sequence). This CDR3 has 14 amino acids. The V end lost 2 bases, the J end lost 7 bases, and 16 bases lay between the germline ends. As DNA, the CDR3 is TGTGCCTGGAGTAATATGATGGGGAGGAATACGCAGTATTTT. Amino acid sequence: CAWSNMMGRNTQYF.

J is TRBJ1-5 and V is TRBV2; 7 bases are shared with TRBD1. This CDR3 region has 14 residues. With 4 bases clipped from V and 6 bases from J, the junction kept 6 bases outside the gene matches. CDR1 and CDR2 from the germline V gene are SNHLY and FYNNEI. CDR3 DNA sequence: TGTGCCAGCAGTGTTCTAGGGGGCGGTCAGCCCCAGCATTTT. It encodes CASSVLGGGQPQHF.